The 24 T cell receptor beta chains in this list originate from one sample, sequenced in a study of lymphopenia after photon versus proton radiotherapy (dated by TCRdb to the late 2010s). Library method: the immunoSEQ multiplex PCR assay. In TCRdb, the immuneACCESS table is reduced to in-frame sequences with V and J assigned. These tables do not hold every clone; where another copy was compared, an unresolved V gene accounts for under half, and the others remain unexplained. The sample records 52,000 or so clones, around 90% of which are singletons. Together, the top ten hold more than 15% of the sample. The input for sequencing was peripheral blood, taken from a patient treated with photon-based radiotherapy. The source of these receptors is a woman between 40 and 55 years old with cholangiocarcinoma.

The chain combines TRBV6-6 with TRBJ2-7; D call uncertain. V dropped 6 bases and J dropped 2 bases, with 17 bases sitting between them. Germline V CDR1 and CDR2: MNHNY, SVGAGI (reference sequence). This CDR3 has 15 residues. The CDR3 DNA is TGTGCCAGCAGCCAACCCCAGACACTCACCTACGAGCAGTACTTC. This translates into CASSQPQTLTYEQYF.

V and J are TRBV7-9 and TRBJ1-2; TRBD1 matches at 10 bases. This CDR3 contains 18 residues. Germline-derived CDR1 and CDR2 are SEHNR and FQNEAQ (reference sequence). J was trimmed by 5 bases and V by 5 bases; bases with no gene match: 17. CDR3 nucleotide sequence: TGTGCCAGCAGCGTACACCGGGACAGGGGAACTAAAGGGTATGGCTACACCTTC. This gives the protein CASSVHRDRGTKGYGYTF.

The chain joins TRBV6-6 to TRBJ2-1; TRBD2 might be the D (7 bases). V lost 0 bases, J lost 7 bases, and 13 bases lay in between. Germline V gene sequence: CDR1 MNHNY, CDR2 SVGAGI (reference sequence). This CDR3 has 15 amino acids. CDR3 coding DNA: TGTGCCAGCAGTTACTCGCGGGGGCGCAGTAATGAGCAGTTCTTC. This translates into CASSYSRGRSNEQFF.

This chain links TRBV9 with TRBJ2-1; 7 bases line up with TRBD1. Germline assignment: CDR1 SGDLS and CDR2 YYNGEE. J was trimmed by 5 bases and V by 1 base; bases with no gene match: 6. This CDR3 is built from 15 residues. The CDR3 spells CASSVLGQINNEQFF. The CDR3 DNA sequence: TGTGCCAGCAGCGTACTGGGACAGATTAACAATGAGCAGTTCTTC.

CDR3 loop: CASRSGATGELFF. CDR3 in DNA: TGTGCCAGCAGATCAGGGGCGACCGGGGAGCTGTTTTTT. V and J are TRBV9 and TRBJ2-2; D may be TRBD1 (6 bases). The V and J ends lost 5 bases and 5 bases respectively, with 10 bases between them. The CDR3 totals 13 residues. Per the germline V gene, CDR1 is SGDLS and CDR2 is YYNGEE. The full variable domain, with the rest looked up from reference TRBV9 and TRBJ2-2, is DSGVTQTPKHLITATGQRVTLRCSPRSGDLSVYWYQQSLDQGLQFLIQYYNGEERAKGNILERFSAQQFPDLHSELNLSSLELGDSALYFCASRSGATGELFFGEGSRLTVL.

A single count supports this clone. This chain uses TRBV5-6 with TRBJ2-1; D gene uncertain. Germline CDR1 and CDR2: SGHDT and YYEEEE. V dropped 2 bases and J dropped 0 bases, with 9 bases sitting between them. CDR3 size: 15 residues. The CDR3, as DNA: TGTGCCAGCAGCTTAGAAAACTTCTCCTACAATGAGCAGTTCTTC. Protein product: CASSLENFSYNEQFF.

The chain is built from TRBV7-3 and TRBJ2-2, with 8 bases fitting TRBD1. This CDR3 is built from 17 residues. With 1 base clipped from V and 4 bases from J, the junction kept 8 bases outside the gene matches. The germline V gene encodes CDR1 SGHTA and CDR2 FQGTGA. The CDR3 is CASSLRQGTGGTGELFF. CDR3 in DNA: TGTGCCAGCAGCTTAAGGCAAGGGACAGGAGGCACCGGGGAGCTGTTTTTT.

This chain links TRBV28 with TRBJ1-5; tentative D call: TRBD1 (6 bases). The CDR3 is 14 residues long. CDR1 is MDHEN and CDR2 is SYDVKM in the germline V gene. V dropped 4 bases and J dropped 5 bases, with 12 bases sitting between them. The CDR3 DNA reads TGTGCCAGCAGTTACACAGGGTCCCATCAGCCCCAGCATTTT. This encodes CASSYTGSHQPQHF.

This sequence joins TRBV9 and TRBJ2-7; 8 bases are a match to TRBD2. From germline, CDR1 is SGDLS and CDR2 YYNGEE. The CDR3 is made up of 15 amino acids. With 4 bases clipped from V and 2 bases from J, the junction kept 8 bases outside the gene matches. CDR3 protein: CASSPQAGGTYEQYF. CDR3 nucleotides: TGTGCCAGCAGCCCCCAGGCGGGGGGCACCTACGAGCAGTACTTC.

The CDR3, as DNA: TGTGCCAGCAGTGCCACCGAAACGGCCGGGTCCGAGCAGTACTTC. Translation: CASSATETAGSEQYF. The chain combines TRBV2 with TRBJ2-7; D gene uncertain. Trimming took 4 bases from V and 6 from J, leaving 19 bases between them. The CDR3 loop spans 15 amino acids. Germline CDR1 is SNHLY and CDR2 is FYNNEI.

The J gene is TRBJ2-1, the V gene TRBV29-1; 9 bases agree with TRBD2. Germline V gives CDR1 SQVTM, CDR2 ANQGSEA. V dropped 6 bases and J dropped 7; count of bases not matched to a gene: 4. The CDR3 covers 12 residues. The CDR3, as DNA: TGCAGCGTACCGGGACTAGCTAATGAGCAGTTCTTC. Its protein is CSVPGLANEQFF.

The sample holds one count of this clone. The chain uses TRBV7-6 and TRBJ2-7, with TRBD2 matching 7 bases. With V trimmed by 5 bases and J by 2 bases, 6 bases remained unmatched. The germline gives CDR1 SGHVS, CDR2 FNYEAQ. The CDR3 has 14 residues. The CDR3 DNA is TGTGCCAGCAGCATAACCGGGACTACCTACGAGCAGTACTTC. This encodes CASSITGTTYEQYF.

This clone was seen just once. The V gene is TRBV19, the J gene TRBJ2-7, with TRBD1 matching over 8 bases. Looked up from germline, CDR1 is LNHDA and CDR2 is SQIVND (reference sequence). Trimming took 2 bases from V and 7 from J; bases not matched to a gene: 4. CDR3 length equals 13 residues. The CDR3 DNA follows: TGTGCCAGTAGTATAACCGGGACAGGAGAGCAGTACTTC. Translating it yields CASSITGTGEQYF.

The chain joins TRBV19 to TRBJ2-7; either TRBD1 or TRBD2 may fit D (5 bases each). CDR1 and CDR2 (germline): LNHDA, SQIVND (reference sequence). This CDR3 has 15 amino acids. Trimming removed 4 bases from V and 0 bases from J, with 13 bases in between. The CDR3 sequence: CASSTLAGTSYEQYF. Written as DNA, the CDR3 is TGTGCCAGTAGTACCCTAGCCGGGACCTCCTACGAGCAGTACTTC. Combining the CDR3 with reference TRBV19 and TRBJ2-7 gives the whole variable domain DGGITQSPKYLFRKEGQNVTLSCEQNLNHDAMYWYRQDPGQGLRLIYYSQIVNDFQKGDIAEGYSVSREKKESFPLTVTSAQKNPTAFYLCASSTLAGTSYEQYFGPGTRLTVT.

This chain joins TRBV5-6 and TRBJ1-5, with 7 bases aligning to TRBD1. The CDR3 runs to 16 residues. Germline CDR1 reads SGHDT; CDR2 reads YYEEEE. J was trimmed by 14 bases and V by 4 bases; bases with no gene match: 21. The CDR3, as DNA: TGTGCCAGCAGCAAACAGTTCCGGGACAGCTACCCGGGGGAGCATTTT. It is translated as CASSKQFRDSYPGEHF.

V is TRBV9 and J is TRBJ2-2; D remains ambiguous. Per germline, CDR1 SGDLS and CDR2 YYNGEE. V shed 3 bases and J shed 2 bases, with 8 bases lying between them. CDR3 length: 14 residues. DNA of the CDR3: TGTGCCAGCAGCGCCCCTTTTAACACCGGGGAGCTGTTTTTT. This gives the protein CASSAPFNTGELFF.

This clone appeared a few times. This chain links TRBV19 with TRBJ1-5; D perhaps matches TRBD1 (6 bases). There are 12 residues in the CDR3. The V end was cut by 8 bases, the J end by 4 bases, with 9 bases between. CDR1 LNHDA and CDR2 SQIVND come from the germline V gene (reference sequence). The CDR3 DNA reads TGTGCCAGTCCCACAGGGAATCAGCCCCAGCATTTT. Protein product: CASPTGNQPQHF.

The chain couples TRBV5-1 to TRBJ2-3; 9 bases are shared with TRBD2. The junction had 5 bases not matched to a gene; V was cut back by 4 bases and J by 2 bases. Germline loops: CDR1 SGHRS, CDR2 YFSETQ. The CDR3 runs to 15 residues. The CDR3 is CASSVAGVNTDTQYF. In DNA, the CDR3 is TGCGCCAGCAGCGTAGCGGGGGTGAACACAGATACGCAGTATTTT.

The rearrangement joins TRBV20-1 to TRBJ1-1; D unclear. There are 10 residues in the CDR3. CDR1 DFQATT and CDR2 SNEGSKA come from the germline V gene (reference sequence). V lost 8 bases to trimming and J lost 7 bases, with 11 bases between them. The CDR3 is CSYGRIEAFF. The CDR3 nucleotides are TGCAGTTACGGACGGATTGAAGCTTTCTTT.

This clone was detected only once. The CDR3 here is CASSFTGTVKAFF. The CDR3, as DNA: TGTGCCAGCAGTTTCACCGGGACAGTGAAAGCTTTCTTT. V usage is TRBV27 and J usage is TRBJ1-1; 7 nucleotides agree with TRBD1. CDR1 is MNHEY, CDR2 SMNVEV, per germline (reference sequence). The CDR3 length is 13 residues. The V and J ends lost 3 bases and 9 bases, in that order; junction bases with no gene match: 7.

This clone is large (0.1 to 1%) in the sample. The chain carries TRBV27 and TRBJ1-5; no clear D. V was shortened by 6 bases and J by 2 bases, with 8 bases between the two germline ends. The CDR3 is 13 residues long. Germline values: CDR1 MNHEY, CDR2 SMNVEV (reference sequence). The CDR3 DNA reads as TGTGCCAGCAGAGACGGGCGCAATCAGCCCCAGCATTTT. Amino acids: CASRDGRNQPQHF.

The chain recombines TRBV6-5 with TRBJ1-5; D not certain. The CDR3 is made up of 14 amino acids. The V gene lost 9 bases and the J gene lost 3 bases, with 15 bases spanning the gap. Germline CDR1 and CDR2: MNHEY and SVGAGI. The CDR3 DNA is TGTGCCAGTCGATTGGCAGGTAACAATCAGCCCCAGCATTTT. As protein: CASRLAGNNQPQHF.

This clone was picked up a small number of times. The V call is TRBV14, the J call TRBJ2-5; D is possibly TRBD1 (6 bases). V lost 0 bases and J lost 5, with 13 bases in between. This CDR3 spans 15 amino acids. CDR1 and CDR2 from the germline V gene are SGHDN and FVKESK. The chain's CDR3 is CASSQELGAEETQYF. CDR3 nucleotides: TGTGCCAGCAGCCAAGAGTTGGGGGCGGAGGAGACCCAGTACTTC.

This clone is labeled as medium-sized (0.01 to 0.1%). This chain links TRBV7-2 with TRBJ1-5; D gene uncertain. Germline loops: CDR1 SGHTA, CDR2 FQGNSA. The germline V and J ends were trimmed by 4 bases and 13 bases, with 11 bases remaining between them. The CDR3 is 11 residues long. This chain's CDR3 is CASSSVHPQHF. The DNA of the CDR3 is TGTGCCAGCAGCTCCGTTCACCCTCAGCATTTT.